What follows is one T cell receptor (beta chain) and its context. CDR3 size: 13 residues. From germline, CDR1 is SNHLY and CDR2 FYNNEI. J lost 2 bases, V lost 5 bases, and 0 bases had no gene match. Clones were read by immunoSEQ multiplex PCR, and TCRdb kept only the in-frame ones, dropping some. Of tens of thousands of clones in the sample, approximately 92% were seen once. The record originates from a study of T cell changes during pregnancy in multiple sclerosis. The clonotype comes from a female donor in good health, enrolled as a control in a pregnancy study. The chain uses TRBV2 and TRBJ2-7, with 10 nucleotides matching TRBD2. The specimen comprised peripheral blood, sampled after pregnancy. The CDR3 is CASSTSGAYEQYF. The CDR3 DNA is TGTGCCAGCAGTACTAGCGGGGCCTACGAGCAGTACTTC.